This T cell receptor beta chain derives from a study of T cells after yellow fever vaccination. About the study: The authors prepared low-cell-number fractions using SMART-Seq v4 Ultra Low Input. Whole-study results and caveats: After the booster, approximately 95% of CD4 and about nine tenths of CD8 primary-response clones were re-detected.

The ends were cut back, 2 bases at V and 2 bases at J, with 9 bases in the middle. CDR1 is SGHRS, CDR2 YFSETQ, per germline. The CDR3 extends over 14 amino acids. 5'RACE template switching generated TCR cDNA, adding a universal primer site and UMIs. Each CDR3 protein is one row after TCRdb ran MiXCR on the 5' RACE reads. The sample has 13,000 or so distinct CDR3 sequences; 4.9% are singletons. The table lists this clonotype with many counts. The receptor's source is a young man who received the YFV17D yellow fever vaccine. The sample was PBMCs, either bulk or a sorted T-cell subset (CD4+, CD8+, memory, or dextramer-sorted; not recorded which), taken 45 days after the yellow fever booster vaccination. The rearrangement uses TRBV5-1 and TRBJ2-3; D is tentatively TRBD1 or TRBD2 (5 bases each). This CDR3 is CASSLGTITDTQYF. The CDR3 DNA sequence: TGCGCCAGCAGCTTAGGGACGATCACAGATACGCAGTATTTT. Drawing the rest from reference TRBV5-1 and TRBJ2-3, the complete variable domain is KAGVTQTPRYLIKTRGQQVTLSCSPISGHRSVSWYQQTPGQGLQFLFEYFSETQRNKGNFPGRFSGRQFSNSRSEMNVSTLELGDSALYLCASSLGTITDTQYFGPGTRLTVL.